Listed below are T cell receptor beta chains from one sample, sequenced in a study of T cells in localized non-small cell lung cancer. Assay: immunoSEQ multiplex PCR; the TCRdb copy retains only in-frame clones and omits some. The data contain 90,000 or so clones, approximately 86% of them singletons. The sequencing used peripheral blood, collected before any cancer treatment. These receptors originate from a man aged 40 to 70 with stage I squamous cell lung carcinoma. Each CDR3 is given with its conserved first and last residue. The order of the fields is J gene, D gene, CDR3 length, clone size, V gene, CDR3 DNA, CDR3 protein. D genes are given only for firm matches. Clone size is not always given. Where it is, it says once, few, many or a class for expanded clones.

>TRBJ1-1|.|14|.|TRBV18
TGTGCCAGCTCACCTCAGACTATGAACACTGAAGCTTTCTTT
CASSPQTMNTEAFF
>TRBJ1-6|.|16|.|TRBV4-2
TGTGCCAGCAGCCAAGAACGGAACACCGGGGATGGACCCCTCCACTTT
CASSQERNTGDGPLHF
>TRBJ1-5|.|16|.|TRBV30
TGTGCCTGGAGTACTCCCCGTGGGGGTAACAATCAGCCCCAGCATTTT
CAWSTPRGGNNQPQHF
>TRBJ2-5|TRBD2|18|.|TRBV30
TGTGCCTGGTCGAAGAATAAAGCGGGGGGACCCGCACAGGAGACCCAGTACTTC
CAWSKNKAGGPAQETQYF
>TRBJ2-1|.|16|.|TRBV11-3
TGTGCCAGCAGCTTAGGGCGGGACAGATCCTACAATGAGCAGTTCTTC
CASSLGRDRSYNEQFF
>TRBJ1-1|.|14|.|TRBV5-4
TGTGCCAGCAGCTTGGAATGGGGGGGCACTGAAGCTTTCTTT
CASSLEWGGTEAFF
>TRBJ1-3|.|14|.|TRBV19
TGTGCCAGTACGTCCCAGGGGCTCGGAAACACCATATATTTT
CASTSQGLGNTIYF
>TRBJ1-1|.|14|.|TRBV5-1
TGCGCCAGCAGCTTGGTAATGGAGAACACTGAAGCTTTCTTT
CASSLVMENTEAFF
>TRBJ2-6|.|14|few|TRBV11-2
TGTGCCAGCAGCCCGGGAAGAGGGGCCAACGTCCTGACTTTC
CASSPGRGANVLTF
>TRBJ1-4|TRBD1|16|.|TRBV9
TGTGCCAGCAGCCCGGGACAGGGAAGGGCTAATGAAAAACTGTTTTTT
CASSPGQGRANEKLFF
>TRBJ1-5|.|15|.|TRBV15
TGTGCCACCAGCAGAGAGTCGAGGGGCACTCAGCCCCAGCATTTT
CATSRESRGTQPQHF
>TRBJ2-2|.|15|.|TRBV9
TGTGCCAGTTCAAGGGAGCCCCTGAGGGCCGGGGAGCTGTTTTTT
CASSREPLRAGELFF
>TRBJ2-7|.|16|.|TRBV23-1
TGCGCCAACTTCGTTAAGGCAGGTCATAAAACCTACGAGCAGTACTTC
CANFVKAGHKTYEQYF
>TRBJ2-6|.|14|once|TRBV6-5
TGTGCCAGCAGTTACTCTCAGGGGGCCAACGTCCTGACTTTC
CASSYSQGANVLTF
>TRBJ1-2|.|15|.|TRBV6-5
TGTGCCAGCAGCTGGACTGGGGTTCCTAACTATGGCTACACCTTC
CASSWTGVPNYGYTF
>TRBJ2-1|.|11|.|TRBV20-1
TGCAGTGCCACGACCGACAATGAGCAGTTCTTC
CSATTDNEQFF
>TRBJ2-1|TRBD1|16|once|TRBV5-1
TGCGCCAGCAGCTATGGTACAGGGGGCTCCTACAATGAGCAGTTCTTC
CASSYGTGGSYNEQFF
>TRBJ2-7|.|15|.|TRBV4-1
TGCGCCAGCAGCCTTTTTGGGGACGGCTCCTACGAGCAGTACTTC
CASSLFGDGSYEQYF
>TRBJ2-3|.|15|.|TRBV6-1
TGTGCCAGCAGGTTGACAGTTGGGGCCACAGATACGCAGTATTTT
CASRLTVGATDTQYF
>TRBJ2-5|.|11|.|TRBV30
TGTGCCTGGATAACGGGAGAGACCCAGTACTTC
CAWITGETQYF
>TRBJ2-7|TRBD1|13|.|TRBV29-1
TGCAGCGTTGAGGACAGGGCGACCTACGAGCAGTACTTC
CSVEDRATYEQYF
>TRBJ1-2|.|15|.|TRBV7-9
TGTGCCAGCAGCCTCGAGCGGGGGCTTGGCTATGGCTACACCTTC
CASSLERGLGYGYTF
>TRBJ2-2|TRBD1|16|.|TRBV13
TGTGCCAGCAGCTCGGGACAGGAGGGGTACGCCGGGGAGCTGTTTTTT
CASSSGQEGYAGELFF
>TRBJ2-7|.|17|.|TRBV9
TGTGCCAGCAGCGTAGGGACATCGGGGCGAGGGACCTACGAGCAGTACTTC
CASSVGTSGRGTYEQYF
>TRBJ1-1|.|15|.|TRBV19
TGTGCCAGTAGTTCAATGGGCACTATGAACACTGAAGCTTTCTTT
CASSSMGTMNTEAFF
>TRBJ1-3|.|14|.|TRBV7-9
TGTGCCAGCAGTCTTCGAGGATCTGGAAACACCATATATTTT
CASSLRGSGNTIYF
>TRBJ1-6|.|16|few|TRBV7-2
TGTGCCAGCAGCTTAAACAGGATCTCCTATAATTCACCCCTCCACTTT
CASSLNRISYNSPLHF
>TRBJ1-4|.|12|.|TRBV2
TGTGCCAGCAACCTGTTTAATGAAAAACTGTTTTTT
CASNLFNEKLFF
>TRBJ1-4|.|17|few|TRBV5-4
TGTGCCAGCAGCCCTGGTCGGGGGGGAACAGTTAATGAAAAACTGTTTTTT
CASSPGRGGTVNEKLFF
>TRBJ1-3|.|15|.|TRBV7-2
TGTGCCAGCAGAGTTAGAGGGGGAGCGGGAAACACCATATATTTT
CASRVRGGAGNTIYF
>TRBJ2-1|.|13|.|TRBV5-4
TGTGCCAGCAGCATCGACAGGAGAAATGAGCAGTTCTTC
CASSIDRRNEQFF
>TRBJ1-1|.|12|.|TRBV6-5
TGTGCCAGCGGTCTAAGCAGGGTGCGGGCTTTCTTT
CASGLSRVRAFF
>TRBJ1-1|.|15|.|TRBV11-2
TGTGCCAGCAGCGGCCGACAGGCTCTGGGGACTGAAGCTTTCTTT
CASSGRQALGTEAFF
>TRBJ2-6|TRBD1|18|.|TRBV7-2
TGTGCCAGCACCCGAGCTGGGACAGGGAGGTCTGGGGCCAACGTCCTGACTTTC
CASTRAGTGRSGANVLTF
>TRBJ2-7|TRBD2|18|.|TRBV30
TGTGCCTGGAAGAGCCCTGCGGGGAGGGGCCAGGGCTCCTACGAGCAGTACTTC
CAWKSPAGRGQGSYEQYF
>TRBJ1-5|TRBD1|13|.|TRBV30
TGTGCCTGGGGTGGACAGGGCAATCAGCCCCAGCATTTT
CAWGGQGNQPQHF
>TRBJ1-1|.|13|.|TRBV28
TGTGCCAGCAGTTTGTTAGGGAACACTGAAGCTTTCTTT
CASSLLGNTEAFF
>TRBJ1-1|.|12|few|TRBV2
TGTGCCAGCAGGGAGGGACGGGCGAGGGCTTTCTTT
CASREGRARAFF
>TRBJ1-5|.|16|.|TRBV2
TGTGCCAGCAGTAAAAATCAGGGAGCTAGGGGTCAGCCCCAGCATTTT
CASSKNQGARGQPQHF
>TRBJ1-1|TRBD1|12|.|TRBV28
TGTGCCAGCAGTCGACCTCCAGGGGGAGCTTTCTTT
CASSRPPGGAFF
>TRBJ1-6|.|14|.|TRBV30
TGTGCCTGGAGTGTGCGACTTTATAATTCACCCCTCCACTTT
CAWSVRLYNSPLHF
>TRBJ1-2|TRBD1|16|.|TRBV18
TGTGCCAGCTCACCATCAAGGCAGGGGGCTGACTATGGCTACACCTTC
CASSPSRQGADYGYTF
>TRBJ2-7|TRBD2|15|.|TRBV6-5
TGTGCCAGCAGCCTGCTAGCGGGGGGGTTGAACGAGCAGTACTTC
CASSLLAGGLNEQYF
>TRBJ2-7|TRBD2|16|.|TRBV28
TGTGCCAGCAGTTCCCCCGCAGCGGGGGGGTACTACGAGCAGTACTTC
CASSSPAAGGYYEQYF
>TRBJ2-7|.|13|.|TRBV28
TGTGCCAGCAGTTTCACAGGGAGGTACGAGCAGTACTTC
CASSFTGRYEQYF
>TRBJ1-2|.|17|.|TRBV4-2
TGTGCCAGCAGCCAAGGAGGGCAGGAGGGGCAGATAGCGGGCTACACCTTC
CASSQGGQEGQIAGYTF
>TRBJ1-6|.|13|.|TRBV27
TGTGCCAGCAGTTTATCCTACAATTCACCCCTCCACTTT
CASSLSYNSPLHF
>TRBJ1-2|TRBD1|16|.|TRBV6-1
TGTGCCAGCAGTGTCCAGCCCAGGGGGATGAACTATGGCTACACCTTC
CASSVQPRGMNYGYTF
>TRBJ2-1|.|15|.|TRBV6-6
TGTGCCAGCAGTTACATGAGACCCCTGGACAATGAGCAGTTCTTC
CASSYMRPLDNEQFF